The clone carrying this TCR beta chain was detected only a few times. This record belongs to a study of response to subunit inactivated influenza vaccine. MiXCR, run by TCRdb on the RT-PCR reads, gives a single entry per CDR3 protein. The sample holds approximately 570,000 distinct CDR3 sequences; 7.6% are singletons and the top ten take over 10%. Germline V gene sequence: CDR1 LGHNA, CDR2 YSLEER. The CDR3 length is 14 residues. With 0 bases removed from V and 7 bases from J, the gap between germline ends came to 10 bases. The rearrangement links TRBV4-3 to TRBJ2-1, with no clear D. This TCR was recovered from a man between 50 and 75 years old who received an inactivated influenza vaccine. The material sequenced was PBMCs from blood, taken less than 30 months after vaccination. CDR3 protein: CASSQDFVGNEQFF. CDR3 nucleotide sequence: TGCGCCAGCAGCCAAGATTTCGTTGGGAATGAGCAGTTCTTC.